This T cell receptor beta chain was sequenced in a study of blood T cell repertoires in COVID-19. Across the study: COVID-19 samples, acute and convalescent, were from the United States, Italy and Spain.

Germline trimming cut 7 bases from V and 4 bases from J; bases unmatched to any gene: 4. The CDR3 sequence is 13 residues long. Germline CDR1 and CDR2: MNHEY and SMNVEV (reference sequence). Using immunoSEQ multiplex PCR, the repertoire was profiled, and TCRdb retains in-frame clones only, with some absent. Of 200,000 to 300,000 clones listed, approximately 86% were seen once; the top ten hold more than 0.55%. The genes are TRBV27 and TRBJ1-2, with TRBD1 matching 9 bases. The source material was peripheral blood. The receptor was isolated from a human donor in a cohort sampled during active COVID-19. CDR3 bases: TGTGCCAGCACCGCGGGACAGGGCTATGGCTACACCTTC. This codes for CASTAGQGYGYTF.